This passage covers 30 T cell receptor beta chains from one sample sequenced in a study of yellow fever vaccine responses in identical twins. MiXCR, run by TCRdb on the RT-PCR reads, gives a single entry per CDR3 protein. The sample contains some 15,000 distinct CDR3 sequences, around 83% of which appear only once. Sequencing was performed on T cells from blood (PBMCs), unsorted or a sorted subset (not recorded which), taken before or after yellow fever vaccination (not recorded which). These receptors all stem from a young woman who received the yellow fever vaccine.

In its sample, this clonotype was seen a few times. The CDR3 reads CASGSTGNTEAFF. As DNA, the CDR3 is TGTGCCAGCGGTTCGACAGGGAACACTGAAGCTTTCTTT. V gene TRBV2 combines with J gene TRBJ1-1, with D possibly TRBD1 on 6 matching bases. The CDR3 sequence is 13 residues long. CDR1 and CDR2 (germline): SNHLY, FYNNEI. V was cut by 8 bases and J by 1 base, with 11 bases left in between.

A single count supports this clonotype. This sequence joins TRBV5-1 and TRBJ2-7; weak D call: TRBD2 (5 bases). The V end lost 4 bases, the J end lost 3 bases, and 14 bases lay between the germline ends. Germline values: CDR1 SGHRS, CDR2 YFSETQ. The CDR3 is 14 amino acids. The CDR3 DNA reads as TGCGCCAGCAGCCTCGGGCCCGACTACTACGAGCAGTACTTC. It codes for CASSLGPDYYEQYF.

There are a few counts of this clonotype. The chain links TRBV4-3 to TRBJ2-7, with TRBD1 as a possible D gene (7 bases). The CDR3 has 14 amino acids. Trimming stripped 4 bases from V and 3 bases from J, with 13 bases between. Germline lookup yields CDR1 LGHNA and CDR2 YSLEER. CDR3 sequence: CASSPAQGGYEQYF. The CDR3, as DNA: TGCGCCAGCAGCCCGGCGCAGGGGGGCTACGAGCAGTACTTC.

This chain uses TRBV3-1 with TRBJ1-1, with D possibly being TRBD1 (6 bases). Trimming stripped 2 bases from V and 4 bases from J, with 17 bases between. Germline V gene sequence: CDR1 LGHDT, CDR2 YNNKEL (reference sequence). This CDR3 comprises 16 residues. The CDR3 reads CASSQSRGGRVTEAFF. The DNA for the CDR3 is TGTGCCAGCAGCCAATCTAGGGGGGGGCGGGTCACTGAAGCTTTCTTT.

This clonotype was seen only a few times. The J gene is TRBJ2-7, the V gene TRBV7-2, with TRBD1 as a possible D gene (6 bases). CDR3 size: 11 residues. The germline CDR1 and CDR2 sequences are SGHTA and FQGNSA. V was cut by 5 bases and J by 7 bases, with 9 bases left in between. In DNA, the CDR3 is TGTGCCAGCAGCCAGGGGTTAGAGCAGTACTTC. Protein product: CASSQGLEQYF.

The chain combines TRBV18 with TRBJ1-6, with D tentatively TRBD1 (6 bases). The CDR3 sequence is 18 residues long. The germline V gene has CDR1 KGHSH and CDR2 LQKENI. Deletions cut 2 bases from V and 8 bases from J, with 22 bases between. CDR3 sequence: CASSPFGSTGRSDSPLHF. DNA for the CDR3: TGTGCCAGCTCACCATTTGGTTCTACAGGGAGATCGGATTCACCCCTCCACTTT. The full variable domain, completed using reference TRBV18 and TRBJ1-6, is NAGVMQNPRHLVRRRGQEARLRCSPMKGHSHVYWYRQLPEEGLKFMVYLQKENIIDESGMPKERFSAEFPKEGPSILRIQQVVRGDSAAYFCASSPFGSTGRSDSPLHFGNGTRLTVT.

The V and J genes are TRBV7-9 and TRBJ2-7; D tentatively reads TRBD1 or TRBD2 (5 bases each). Trimming cost V 5 bases and J 3 bases, with 17 bases left between them. Germline V gene data show CDR1 as SEHNR and CDR2 as FQNEAQ (reference sequence). This CDR3 has 15 residues. The CDR3 loop is CASSNPWDGIYEQYF. In nucleotides, the CDR3 is TGTGCCAGCAGCAACCCCTGGGACGGTATCTACGAGCAGTACTTC.

V and J are TRBV3-1 and TRBJ2-7, with 8 bases lining up with TRBD2. V trimming: 0 bases; J trimming: 4 bases; junction bases outside the gene matches: 2. The CDR3 runs to 14 residues. Germline loops: CDR1 LGHDT, CDR2 YNNKEL (reference sequence). CDR3 loop: CASSQDGGAYEQYF. The DNA for the CDR3 is TGTGCCAGCAGCCAAGACGGGGGGGCGTACGAGCAGTACTTC.

The CDR3 loop is CSVEPSAGQANQETQYF. Here the CDR3 DNA reads TGCAGCGTTGAACCTTCGGCGGGACAGGCCAACCAAGAGACCCAGTACTTC. V usage is TRBV29-1 and J usage is TRBJ2-5, with 8 bases aligning to TRBD1. The CDR3 length is 17 residues. Per the germline V gene, CDR1 is SQVTM and CDR2 is ANQGSEA. V lost 2 bases to trimming and J lost 0 bases; unmatched junction nucleotides: 11.

This clonotype showed up just once. V is TRBV3-1 and J is TRBJ2-5, with D unresolved. Trimming cost V 6 bases and J 5 bases, with 10 bases left between them. CDR1 and CDR2 (germline): LGHDT, YNNKEL (reference sequence). CDR3 length equals 12 residues. The CDR3 region is CASRSVWETQYF. The CDR3 DNA follows: TGTGCCAGCAGGTCCGTCTGGGAGACCCAGTACTTC.

This chain connects TRBV6-1 to TRBJ2-2; possibly TRBD1 for D (8 bases). Trimming removed 7 bases from V and 0 bases from J, with 15 bases in between. Germline values: CDR1 MNHNS, CDR2 SASEGT. CDR3 length equals 16 residues. In DNA, the CDR3 is TGTGCCAGCATGGGGGGGGGACAGGCGAACACCGGGGAGCTGTTTTTT. Translating it yields CASMGGGQANTGELFF.

CDR3 loop: CSVALNEQFF. The DNA for the CDR3 is TGCAGCGTTGCCCTTAATGAGCAGTTCTTC. The V call is TRBV29-1, the J call TRBJ2-1; D gene ambiguous. The germline V and J ends were trimmed by 4 bases and 7 bases, with 5 bases remaining between them. The CDR3 covers 10 residues. CDR1 is SQVTM and CDR2 is ANQGSEA in the germline V gene.

V gene TRBV5-4 combines with J gene TRBJ2-7; TRBD2 matches at 7 bases. Per germline, CDR1 SGHNT and CDR2 YYREEE (reference sequence). The CDR3 is made up of 20 amino acids. After removal of 3 bases from V and 0 bases from J, the junction contained 21 bases not matched to a gene. As DNA, the CDR3 is TGTGCCAGCAGCTCGAGCTGGGAGGGTATTCTGGACACACGCTCCTACGAGCAGTACTTC. It is translated as CASSSSWEGILDTRSYEQYF.

The V gene is TRBV19, the J gene TRBJ2-7; D gene unclear. CDR3 length: 15 amino acids. With 1 base removed from V and 0 bases from J, the gap between germline ends came to 10 bases. Germline V gene data show CDR1 as LNHDA and CDR2 as SQIVND (reference sequence). CDR3 sequence (DNA): TGTGCCAGTAGTATAGGAGGCACCTCCTCCTACGAGCAGTACTTC. Amino acid sequence: CASSIGGTSSYEQYF.

Worth noting for this clonotype: Here the CDR3 omits its conserved ending phenylalanine or tryptophan, so a read error is the likely source. The chain combines TRBV29-1 with TRBJ2-3, with a possible D match to TRBD2 (6 bases). Germline V gene data show CDR1 as SQVTM and CDR2 as ANQGSEA. V gave up 7 bases and J gave up 2 bases, with 13 bases separating them. CDR3 length equals 13 residues. CDR3 DNA: TGCAGCGACGGCGGGACCTACACAGATACGCAGTATCTT. This sequence encodes CSDGGTYTDTQYL.

The chain recombines TRBV4-3 with TRBJ2-1, with 9 bases fitting TRBD2. V shed 4 bases and J 7 bases; nucleotides not matched to a gene: 2. Per the germline V gene, CDR1 is LGHNA and CDR2 is YSLEER. The CDR3 has 13 amino acids. CDR3 coding DNA: TGCGCCAGCAGCCGGGGACTAGCAAATGAGCAGTTCTTC. This codes for CASSRGLANEQFF.

The chain combines TRBV11-2 with TRBJ2-1, with 7 bases lining up with TRBD1. The CDR3 is 14 residues long. Germline V CDR1 and CDR2: SGHAT, FQNNGV. Trimming removed 5 bases from V and 6 bases from J; junction bases left unmatched: 7. CDR3 sequence (DNA): TGTGCCAGCAGCCGACGACAGGGAGTCAATGAGCAGTTCTTC. This encodes CASSRRQGVNEQFF.

This clonotype was seen only once. This chain joins TRBV2 and TRBJ2-1, with a tentative D call TRBD1 (6 bases). V dropped 8 bases and J dropped 9 bases, with 14 bases sitting between them. This CDR3 region has 12 residues. In germline, CDR1 is SNHLY, CDR2 FYNNEI. CDR3: CASSLQGSEQFF. Written as DNA, the CDR3 is TGTGCCAGCTCCCTTCAGGGGAGTGAGCAGTTCTTC.

In regard to this clonotype: Possible read error: a much larger clone is one base away. CDR3 loop: CASSHGSGTNVLTF. CDR3 DNA: TGCGCCAGCAGCCATGGCTCTGGGACCAACGTCCTGACTTTC. V usage is TRBV4-1 and J usage is TRBJ2-6; D not certain. The CDR3 covers 14 residues. Germline loops: CDR1 MGHRA, CDR2 YSYEKL.

This clonotype was observed a single time. CDR3 DNA: TGTGCCAGCAGAACCGACAGAAATCAGCCCCAGCATTTT. Amino acid sequence: CASRTDRNQPQHF. The chain is built from TRBV12-3 or TRBV12-4 and TRBJ1-5, with TRBD1 as a possible D gene (5 bases). CDR3 length equals 13 residues. V dropped 6 bases and J dropped 4 bases, with 10 bases sitting between them.

This chain uses TRBV29-1 with TRBJ1-2; D may be TRBD1 (6 bases). Trimming took off 6 bases at V and 5 bases at J, with 10 bases between the two ends. This CDR3 has 11 residues. Germline CDR1 SQVTM, CDR2 ANQGSEA. The CDR3 DNA follows: TGCAGCGTCGGGGGCGAGTATGGCTACACCTTC. Encoded protein: CSVGGEYGYTF.

The rearrangement joins TRBV29-1 to TRBJ2-3; D gene ambiguous. This CDR3 has 10 residues. In germline, CDR1 is SQVTM, CDR2 ANQGSEA. Trimming took 4 bases from V and 4 from J, leaving 3 bases between them. The CDR3 loop is CSVGPDTQYF. The CDR3 coding sequence is TGCAGCGTTGGTCCAGATACGCAGTATTTT.

The chain has TRBV5-1 and TRBJ2-7, with 8 bases lining up with TRBD1. J gave up 3 bases and V 5 bases, and 16 bases lay outside the gene matches. CDR3 length: 17 residues. CDR1 and CDR2 (germline): SGHRS, YFSETQ. CDR3 coding DNA: TGCGCCAGCAGAATGACCAGAGGGACAGGAGGAAACTACGAGCAGTACTTC. Its translation is CASRMTRGTGGNYEQYF.

J is TRBJ2-6 and V is TRBV7-3, with D hard to call. This CDR3 is 14 amino acids long. Germline CDR1 reads SGHTA; CDR2 reads FQGTGA. V lost 1 base to trimming and J lost 8 bases, with 9 bases between them. Here the CDR3 DNA reads TGTGCCAGCAGCTTAAACACGGATACCAACGTCCTGACTTTC. It is translated as CASSLNTDTNVLTF.

This CDR3 is CSVVFTGGLLYEQYF. The CDR3 DNA reads TGCAGCGTTGTTTTTACAGGGGGCTTACTCTACGAGCAGTACTTC. The chain combines TRBV29-1 with TRBJ2-7, with TRBD1 matching 9 bases. Trimming removed 4 bases from V and 3 bases from J; junction bases left unmatched: 10. The CDR3 totals 15 residues. Germline CDR1 SQVTM, CDR2 ANQGSEA.

The V and J genes are TRBV21-1 and TRBJ1-2. TRBV21-1 has pseudogene status. The CDR3 totals 13 residues. CDR3 nucleotide sequence: TGTGCCAGCAGCAAATTGAAGGGTCTTGGCTACACCTTC. The encoded protein is CASSKLKGLGYTF.

Here the CDR3 DNA reads TGTGCCAGCAGCTTAAATCTGAACACTGAAGCTTTCTTT. This encodes CASSLNLNTEAFF. This chain uses TRBV11-3 with TRBJ1-1; no clear D. CDR3 size: 13 residues. Germline V gene data show CDR1 as SGHNT and CDR2 as YENEEA. V lost 2 bases, J lost 0 bases, and 4 bases lay in between.

J is TRBJ2-7 and V is TRBV20-1; D remains ambiguous. Germline V CDR1 and CDR2: DFQATT, SNEGSKA (reference sequence). This CDR3 spans 11 amino acids. The V gene lost 1 base and the J gene lost 2 bases, with 3 bases spanning the gap. The CDR3 DNA is TGCAGTGCTAGAGCCCCCTACGAGCAGTACTTC. Translated: CSARAPYEQYF.

The V and J genes are TRBV10-1 and TRBJ1-1, with D possibly being TRBD1 (6 bases). CDR3 length equals 18 residues. Germline V gives CDR1 WNHNN, CDR2 SYGVQD (reference sequence). Trimming took 4 bases from V and 0 from J, leaving 21 bases between them. CDR3 in DNA: TGCGCCAGCAGTGTCCCGCGGGGGGGGCAGGAAGTGAACACTGAAGCTTTCTTT. Its protein is CASSVPRGGQEVNTEAFF.

A note on this clonotype: One end of the junction does not line up with germline, which may come from a read error. The V call is TRBV7-2, the J call TRBJ2-7; the D is unclear. Germline assignment: CDR1 SGHTA and CDR2 FQGNSA. The CDR3 is 11 residues long. The CDR3 is CASSSSNEQHF. CDR3 DNA sequence: TGTGCCAGCAGCTCCTCAAACGAGCAGCACTTC.